This T cell receptor (beta chain) emerged from a study of tissue T cells after allogeneic stem cell transplantation. Whole-study context: Of the grafts for graft-versus-host disease patients, four were unmodified and three CD34-selected.

Regarding the study as a whole: Limitations included a small, clinically heterogeneous cohort and limited sampling depth. Only a limited share of tissue TCRs appeared in blood or spleen.

Germline loops: CDR1 SEHNR, CDR2 FQNEAQ (reference sequence). The CDR3 sequence is 15 residues long. V was pared by 1 base and J by 2 bases, with 6 bases between. Comment on this clone: What it binds is unknown.

Produced via immunoSEQ multiplex PCR; TCRdb's table is partial and in-frame only. The sample has roughly 1,100 clones; 75% to 95% are singletons. The chain has TRBV7-9 and TRBJ2-6, with D possibly TRBD1 on 5 matching bases. This clonotype was obtained from an older male patient with steroid-refractory graft-versus-host disease after an allogeneic stem cell transplant. The T cells may come from the graft donor. Specimen: spleen tissue, collected at autopsy. The CDR3 spells CASSLVGAGANVLTF. The CDR3 DNA is TGTGCCAGCAGCTTAGTAGGGGCTGGGGCCAACGTCCTGACTTTC.